A single sample is the source of the 14 T cell receptor beta chains below, sequenced in a study of T cells after yellow fever vaccination. TCRdb passed the 5' RACE reads through MiXCR, listing each CDR3 protein once. The sample includes a few hundred thousand distinct CDR3 sequences, roughly 4.3% of them seen just once. The sample consisted of PBMCs, taken 15 days after the yellow fever booster vaccination. The receptors shown here come from a man between 18 and 29 years old who received the YFV17D yellow fever vaccine.

This clonotype has a count of ten or more. The rearrangement uses TRBV20-1 and TRBJ1-5; no clear D. Trimming shortened V by 3 bases and J by 6 bases, and 12 bases separated the two germline ends. This CDR3 is 13 amino acids long. Germline assignment: CDR1 DFQATT and CDR2 SNEGSKA (reference sequence). The CDR3 sequence is CSASSALGQPQHF. CDR3 sequence (DNA): TGCAGTGCTAGTTCCGCCTTAGGTCAGCCCCAGCATTTT.

This CDR3 is CASSQGNLGPATDTQYF. The CDR3 DNA reads TGCGCCAGCAGCCAAGGGAATCTGGGACCCGCCACAGATACGCAGTATTTT. The genes are TRBV4-3 and TRBJ2-3; either TRBD1 or TRBD2 may fit D (5 bases each). The length of the CDR3 is 17 residues. Germline V CDR1 and CDR2: LGHNA, YSLEER. The V and J ends lost 1 base and 2 bases respectively, with 16 bases between them.

This chain joins TRBV7-3 and TRBJ2-2; a possible D gene is TRBD2 (7 bases). V lost 8 bases to trimming and J lost 3 bases, with 13 bases between them. Germline assignment: CDR1 SGHTA and CDR2 FQGTGA. The CDR3 has 14 amino acids. CDR3 protein: CASRGGGDTGELFF. The DNA of the CDR3 is TGTGCCAGCCGCGGGGGCGGGGACACCGGGGAGCTGTTTTTT.

This clonotype was seen at least ten times. This chain connects TRBV4-2 to TRBJ2-2, with 9 bases identical to TRBD2. Germline assignment: CDR1 LGHNA and CDR2 YNFKEQ. The V segment lost 0 bases and the J segment 6 bases; nucleotides outside the gene matches: 8. This CDR3 spans 17 amino acids. The CDR3 DNA sequence: TGTGCCAGCAGCCAAGAGGGAAGCGGGGGGTATTCCGGGGAGCTGTTTTTT. Translated: CASSQEGSGGYSGELFF.

The sample holds a few counts of this clonotype. This sequence joins TRBV5-4 and TRBJ2-3; no clear D gene. Trimming took off 0 bases at V and 0 bases at J, with 11 bases between the two ends. Per the germline V gene, CDR1 is SGHNT and CDR2 is YYREEE (reference sequence). This CDR3 is 16 amino acids long. CDR3 DNA: TGTGCCAGCAGCTTGGCTCCAGCAGTAAGCACAGATACGCAGTATTTT. Its protein product is CASSLAPAVSTDTQYF.

The chain joins TRBV7-3 to TRBJ1-1; D gene unclear. The CDR3 loop spans 15 amino acids. Trimming cost V 3 bases and J 2 bases, with 13 bases left between them. Germline CDR1 reads SGHTA; CDR2 reads FQGTGA. CDR3 nucleotide sequence: TGTGCCAGCAGCTTTGGCCAGGCCCCTAACACTGAAGCTTTCTTT. It encodes CASSFGQAPNTEAFF.

This clonotype was recorded at least ten times. The chain links TRBV12-3 or TRBV12-4 to TRBJ2-7; TRBD2 agrees at 11 bases. V was pared by 3 bases and J by 2 bases, with 3 bases of the junction left unmatched. This CDR3 is built from 15 residues. The CDR3 region has the DNA TGTGCCAGCAGTTTCAATAGCGGGGGGGCCTACGAGCAGTACTTC. Its translation: CASSFNSGGAYEQYF.

This chain connects TRBV5-1 to TRBJ1-2, with 9 bases identical to TRBD1. This CDR3 has 16 amino acids. The germline V gene has CDR1 SGHRS and CDR2 YFSETQ. V was clipped by 3 bases and J by 4 bases; unmatched bases: 10. The DNA for the CDR3 is TGCGCCAGCAGCTCAGGACAGGGGCGAGGGTTCTATGGCTACACCTTC. Encoded protein: CASSSGQGRGFYGYTF.

J is TRBJ2-2 and V is TRBV5-5; 15 nucleotides align to TRBD2. Unmatched junction bases numbered 7, after V lost 4 bases and J lost 6 bases. Germline V lookup: CDR1 SGHKS, CDR2 YYEKEE (reference sequence). The CDR3 covers 17 residues. CDR3 DNA sequence: TGTGCCAGCAGCGCGGGACTAGCGGGGGGTCCCGCCGGGGAGCTGTTTTTT. Translating it yields CASSAGLAGGPAGELFF.

This clonotype was seen many times. V is TRBV6-2 or TRBV6-3 and J is TRBJ2-1, with 8 bases identical to TRBD1. The junction had 7 bases not matched to a gene; V was cut back by 4 bases and J by 5 bases. Germline V gene data show CDR1 as MNHEY and CDR2 as SVGEGT. The CDR3 is 15 residues long. CDR3 DNA: TGTGCCAGCAGTTCGGGACAGGCCCCTGACAATGAGCAGTTCTTC. This translates into CASSSGQAPDNEQFF.

J is TRBJ2-5 and V is TRBV15; D is perhaps TRBD1 or TRBD2 (6 bases each). The CDR3 runs 15 residues. Germline assignment: CDR1 LNHNV and CDR2 YYDKDF (reference sequence). V shed 6 bases and J shed 1 base, with 15 bases lying between them. The CDR3 loop reads CATRGGAGVQETQYF. As DNA, the CDR3 is TGTGCCACCAGGGGGGGCGCAGGGGTCCAAGAGACCCAGTACTTC.

This clonotype was recorded many times. This chain joins TRBV7-8 and TRBJ1-5; D call uncertain. Germline values: CDR1 SGHVS, CDR2 FQNEAQ. CDR3 length: 13 residues. Trimming removed 2 bases at V and 5 bases at J, with 7 bases between. DNA for the CDR3: TGTGCCAGCAGCTTAAGGTTCGATCAGCCCCAGCATTTT. Residues: CASSLRFDQPQHF.

This chain connects TRBV19 to TRBJ1-5; D unclear. Trimming left V 3 bases short and J 1 base short, with 13 bases between. Per the germline V gene, CDR1 is LNHDA and CDR2 is SQIVND (reference sequence). The CDR3 consists of 16 residues. The CDR3: CASSIRVGGSNQPQHF. The CDR3 coding sequence is TGTGCCAGTAGTATCCGTGTGGGCGGGAGCAATCAGCCCCAGCATTTT.

J is TRBJ2-5 and V is TRBV5-4; TRBD2 aligns across 9 bases. CDR1 and CDR2 (germline): SGHNT, YYREEE (reference sequence). CDR3 size: 15 residues. The J segment lost 4 bases and the V segment lost 0 bases, leaving 4 bases of the junction unmatched. This CDR3 is CASSLGLAGTETQYF. CDR3 sequence (DNA): TGTGCCAGCAGCTTGGGTCTAGCGGGAACAGAGACCCAGTACTTC.